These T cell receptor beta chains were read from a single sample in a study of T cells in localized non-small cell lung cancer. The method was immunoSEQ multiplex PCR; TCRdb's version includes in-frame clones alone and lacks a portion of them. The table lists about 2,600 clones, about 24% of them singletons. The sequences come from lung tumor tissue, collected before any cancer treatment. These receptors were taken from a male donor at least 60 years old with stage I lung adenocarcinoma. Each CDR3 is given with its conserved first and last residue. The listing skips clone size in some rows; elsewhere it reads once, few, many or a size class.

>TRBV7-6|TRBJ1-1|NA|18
CASSEEVQGMVPNTEAFF
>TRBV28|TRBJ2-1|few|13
CASSSGMDSTWFF
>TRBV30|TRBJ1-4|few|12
CAWSKGAGKLFF
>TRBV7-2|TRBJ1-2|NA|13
CASSLGQRDGYTF
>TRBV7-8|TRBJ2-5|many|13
CASSLGGGETQYF
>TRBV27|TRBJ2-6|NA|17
CASKPGQGAPGANVLTF
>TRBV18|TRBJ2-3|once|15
CASSPRQRGTDTQYF
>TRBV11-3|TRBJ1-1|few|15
CASSLDRRPNTEAFF
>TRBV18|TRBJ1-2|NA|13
CASSPQGDEGYTF
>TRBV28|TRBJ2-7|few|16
CASSLWSPTGRSEQYF
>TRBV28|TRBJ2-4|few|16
CASSSSGSGRRNIQYF
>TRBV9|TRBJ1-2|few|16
CASSARTGTGADGYTF
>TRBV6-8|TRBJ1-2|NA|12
CASSPTGIGYTF
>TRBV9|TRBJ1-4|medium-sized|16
CASSGGTSRLNEKLFF
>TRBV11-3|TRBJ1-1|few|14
CASSLGGRGTEAFF